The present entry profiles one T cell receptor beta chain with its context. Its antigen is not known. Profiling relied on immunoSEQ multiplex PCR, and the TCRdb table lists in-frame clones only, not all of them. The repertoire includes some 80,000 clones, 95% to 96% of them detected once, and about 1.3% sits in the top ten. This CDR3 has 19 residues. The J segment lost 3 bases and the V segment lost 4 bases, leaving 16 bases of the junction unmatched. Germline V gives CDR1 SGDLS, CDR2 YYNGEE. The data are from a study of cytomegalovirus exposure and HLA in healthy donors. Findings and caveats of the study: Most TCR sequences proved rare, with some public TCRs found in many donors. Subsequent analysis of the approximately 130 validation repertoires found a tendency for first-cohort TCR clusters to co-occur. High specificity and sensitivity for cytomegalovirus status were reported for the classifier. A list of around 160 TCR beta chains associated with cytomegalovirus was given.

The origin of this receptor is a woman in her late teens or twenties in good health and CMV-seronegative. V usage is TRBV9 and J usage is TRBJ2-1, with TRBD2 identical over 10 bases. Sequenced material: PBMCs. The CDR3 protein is CASSPEGLASQGNYNEQFF. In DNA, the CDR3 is TGTGCCAGCAGCCCGGAGGGACTAGCGTCCCAGGGGAACTACAATGAGCAGTTCTTC. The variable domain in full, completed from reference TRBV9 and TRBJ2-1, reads DSGVTQTPKHLITATGQRVTLRCSPRSGDLSVYWYQQSLDQGLQFLIQYYNGEERAKGNILERFSAQQFPDLHSELNLSSLELGDSALYFCASSPEGLASQGNYNEQFFGPGTRLTVL.